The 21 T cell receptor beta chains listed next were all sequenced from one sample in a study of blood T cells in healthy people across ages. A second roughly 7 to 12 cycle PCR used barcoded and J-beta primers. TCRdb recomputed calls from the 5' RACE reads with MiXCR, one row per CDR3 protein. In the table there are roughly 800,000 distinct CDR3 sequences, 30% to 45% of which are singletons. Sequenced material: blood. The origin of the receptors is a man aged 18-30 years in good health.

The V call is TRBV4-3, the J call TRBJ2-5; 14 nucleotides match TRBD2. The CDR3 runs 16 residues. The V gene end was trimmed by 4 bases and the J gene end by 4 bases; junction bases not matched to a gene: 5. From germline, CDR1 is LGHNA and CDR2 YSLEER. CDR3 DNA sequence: TGCGCCAGCAGCCGGGGACTAGCGGGGGACCGAGAGACCCAGTACTTC. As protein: CASSRGLAGDRETQYF.

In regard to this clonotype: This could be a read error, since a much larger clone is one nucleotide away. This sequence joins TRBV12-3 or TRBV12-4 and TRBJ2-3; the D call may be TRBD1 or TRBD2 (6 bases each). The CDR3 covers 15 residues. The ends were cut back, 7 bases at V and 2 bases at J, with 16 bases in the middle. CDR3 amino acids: CASTAGGGHTDTQYF. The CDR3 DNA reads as TGTGCCAGCACCGCCGGAGGGGGTCACACAGATACGCAGTATTTT.

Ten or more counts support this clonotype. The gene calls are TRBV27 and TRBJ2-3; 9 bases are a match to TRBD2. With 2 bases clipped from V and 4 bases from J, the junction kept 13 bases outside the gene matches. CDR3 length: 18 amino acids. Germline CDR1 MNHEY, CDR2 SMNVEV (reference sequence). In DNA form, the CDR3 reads TGTGCCAGCAGTTTAGCCCCGTGGCGCGGGGGGGCCTCAGATACGCAGTATTTT. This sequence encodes CASSLAPWRGGASDTQYF.

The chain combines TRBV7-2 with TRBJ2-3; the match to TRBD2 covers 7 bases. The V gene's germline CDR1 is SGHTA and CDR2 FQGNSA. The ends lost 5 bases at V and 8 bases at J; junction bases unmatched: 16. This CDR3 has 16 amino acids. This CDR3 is CASSGRGAGTFVTQYF. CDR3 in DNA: TGTGCCAGCAGCGGTCGGGGAGCGGGGACCTTTGTTACGCAGTATTTT.

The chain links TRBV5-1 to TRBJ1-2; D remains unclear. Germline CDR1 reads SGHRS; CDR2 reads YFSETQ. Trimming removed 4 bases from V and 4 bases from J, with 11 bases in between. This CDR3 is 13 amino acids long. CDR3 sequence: CASSVGRLYGYTF. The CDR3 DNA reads TGCGCCAGCAGCGTGGGCAGGCTCTATGGCTACACCTTC.

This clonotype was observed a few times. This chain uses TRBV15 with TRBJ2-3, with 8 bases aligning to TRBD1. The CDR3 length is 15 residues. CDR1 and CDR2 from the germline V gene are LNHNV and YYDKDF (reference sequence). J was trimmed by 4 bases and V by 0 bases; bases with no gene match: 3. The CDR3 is CATSRDQGAADTQYF. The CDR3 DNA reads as TGTGCCACCAGCAGAGATCAGGGGGCGGCAGATACGCAGTATTTT.

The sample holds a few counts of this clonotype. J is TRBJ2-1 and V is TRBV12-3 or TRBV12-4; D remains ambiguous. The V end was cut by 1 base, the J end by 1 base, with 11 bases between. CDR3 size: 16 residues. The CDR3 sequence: CASSLEDRKSYNEQFF. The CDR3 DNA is TGTGCCAGCAGTTTAGAGGACCGTAAATCCTACAATGAGCAGTTCTTC.

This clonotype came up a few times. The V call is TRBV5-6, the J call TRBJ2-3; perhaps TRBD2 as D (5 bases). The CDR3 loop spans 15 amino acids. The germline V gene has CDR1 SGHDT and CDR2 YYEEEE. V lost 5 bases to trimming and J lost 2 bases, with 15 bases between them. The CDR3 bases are TGTGCCAGCAGTTTTGAAGGGAGCGTCACAGATACGCAGTATTTT. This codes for CASSFEGSVTDTQYF.

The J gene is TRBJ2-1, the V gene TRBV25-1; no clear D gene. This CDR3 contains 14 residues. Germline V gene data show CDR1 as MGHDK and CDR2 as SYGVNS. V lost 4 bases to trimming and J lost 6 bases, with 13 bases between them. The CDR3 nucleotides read TGTGCCAGCAGTGCTAATATCTACGCCAATGAGCAGTTCTTC. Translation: CASSANIYANEQFF.

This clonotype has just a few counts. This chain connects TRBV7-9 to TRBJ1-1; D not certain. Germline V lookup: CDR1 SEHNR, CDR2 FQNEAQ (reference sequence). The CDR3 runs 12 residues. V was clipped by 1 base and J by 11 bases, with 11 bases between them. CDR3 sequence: CASSLDRGWAFF. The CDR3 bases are TGTGCCAGCAGCTTAGATCGGGGTTGGGCTTTCTTT.

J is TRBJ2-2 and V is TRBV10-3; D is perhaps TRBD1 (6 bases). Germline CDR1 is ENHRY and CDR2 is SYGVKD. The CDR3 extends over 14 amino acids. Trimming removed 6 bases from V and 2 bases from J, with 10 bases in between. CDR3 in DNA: TGTGCCATCAGCCGGGACACAAACACCGGGGAGCTGTTTTTT. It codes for CAISRDTNTGELFF.

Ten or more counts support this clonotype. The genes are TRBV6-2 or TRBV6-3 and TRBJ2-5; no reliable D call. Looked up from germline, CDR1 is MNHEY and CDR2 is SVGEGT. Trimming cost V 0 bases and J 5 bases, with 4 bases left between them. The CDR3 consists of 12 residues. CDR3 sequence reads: CASSYSIETQYF. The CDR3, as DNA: TGTGCCAGCAGTTACTCGATCGAGACCCAGTACTTC.

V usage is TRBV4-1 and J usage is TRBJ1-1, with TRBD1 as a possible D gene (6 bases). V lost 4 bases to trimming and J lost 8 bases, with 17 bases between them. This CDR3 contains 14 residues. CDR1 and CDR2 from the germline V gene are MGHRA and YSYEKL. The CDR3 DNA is TGCGCCAGCAGCCCTCCCCTCACCGGGACAGAAGCTTTCTTT. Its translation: CASSPPLTGTEAFF.

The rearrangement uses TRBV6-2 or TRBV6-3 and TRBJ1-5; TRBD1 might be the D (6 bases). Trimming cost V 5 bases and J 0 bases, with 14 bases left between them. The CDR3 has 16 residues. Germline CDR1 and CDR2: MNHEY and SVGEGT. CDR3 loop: CASSTGTPISNQPQHF. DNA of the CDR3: TGTGCCAGCAGTACGGGGACACCCATTAGCAATCAGCCCCAGCATTTT.

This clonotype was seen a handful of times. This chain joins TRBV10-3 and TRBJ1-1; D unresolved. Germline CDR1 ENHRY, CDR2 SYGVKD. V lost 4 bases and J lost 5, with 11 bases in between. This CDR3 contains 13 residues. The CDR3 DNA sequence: TGTGCCATCAGTGGGGGTGATGAAACTGAAGCTTTCTTT. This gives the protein CAISGGDETEAFF.

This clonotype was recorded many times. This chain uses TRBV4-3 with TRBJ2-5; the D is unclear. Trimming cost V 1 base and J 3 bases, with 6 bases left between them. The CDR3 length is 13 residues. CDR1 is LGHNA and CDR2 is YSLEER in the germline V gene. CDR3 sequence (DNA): TGCGCCAGCAGCCAAGTTCCAGAAGAGACCCAGTACTTC. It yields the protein CASSQVPEETQYF.

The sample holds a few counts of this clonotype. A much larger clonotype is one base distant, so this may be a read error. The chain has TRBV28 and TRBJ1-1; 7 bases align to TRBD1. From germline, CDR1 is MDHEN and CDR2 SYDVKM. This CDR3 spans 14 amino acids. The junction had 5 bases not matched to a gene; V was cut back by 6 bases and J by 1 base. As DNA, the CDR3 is TGTGCCAGCAGCTCCGGGACAGAGAACACTGAAGCTTTCTTT. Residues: CASSSGTENTEAFF.

The CDR3, as DNA: TGTGCCATCAGTGATCAGGGGGCAAGGTACAATGAGCAGTTCTTC. Translated, it gives CAISDQGARYNEQFF. V gene TRBV10-3 combines with J gene TRBJ2-1, with 8 bases identical to TRBD1. The germline V gene encodes CDR1 ENHRY and CDR2 SYGVKD. V lost 3 bases to trimming and J lost 4 bases; unmatched junction nucleotides: 5. The CDR3 covers 15 residues.

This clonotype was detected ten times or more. This chain's CDR3 is CASRGTANTEAFF. The CDR3 DNA is TGTGCCAGCCGAGGGACCGCGAACACTGAAGCTTTCTTT. This sequence joins TRBV12-3 or TRBV12-4 and TRBJ1-1, with D perhaps matching TRBD1 (5 bases). The CDR3 length is 13 residues. Deletions cut 8 bases from V and 1 base from J, with 11 bases between.

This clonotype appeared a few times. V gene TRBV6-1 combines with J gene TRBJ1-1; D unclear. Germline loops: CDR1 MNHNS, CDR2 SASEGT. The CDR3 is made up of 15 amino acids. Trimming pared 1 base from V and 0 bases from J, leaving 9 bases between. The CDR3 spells CASSEEPALNTEAFF. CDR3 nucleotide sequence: TGTGCCAGCAGTGAAGAGCCAGCCCTGAACACTGAAGCTTTCTTT.

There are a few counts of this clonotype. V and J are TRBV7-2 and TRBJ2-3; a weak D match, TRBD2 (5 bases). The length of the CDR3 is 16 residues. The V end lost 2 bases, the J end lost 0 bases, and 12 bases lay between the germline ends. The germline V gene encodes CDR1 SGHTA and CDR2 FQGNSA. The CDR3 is CASSLRGDISTDTQYF. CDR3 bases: TGTGCCAGCAGCTTACGGGGTGACATCAGCACAGATACGCAGTATTTT. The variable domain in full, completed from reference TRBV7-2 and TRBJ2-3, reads GAGVSQSPSNKVTEKGKDVELRCDPISGHTALYWYRQSLGQGLEFLIYFQGNSAPDKSGLPSDRFSAERTGGSVSTLTIQRTQQEDSAVYLCASSLRGDISTDTQYFGPGTRLTVL.